Sequencing of this T cell receptor (beta chain) was carried out in a study of cytotoxic CD8 clonotypes in ibrutinib-treated CLL. Overall study results and limits: Elevated clonality accompanied ibrutinib response, with a return toward baseline values at progression. Public clonotypes showed up rarely, and on treatment they shrank or held steady.

V was pared by 4 bases and J by 2 bases, with 8 bases of the junction left unmatched. This CDR3 is 16 amino acids long. CDR1 and CDR2 (germline): SGDLS, YYNGEE. This clone came up once. Its antigen is still unknown. Generated by immunoSEQ multiplex PCR, the TCRdb table keeps only in-frame clones and is missing some. The sample records some 200,000 clones, 65% to 80% being singletons. The TCR sequence derives from a human donor with chronic lymphocytic leukemia. The chain couples TRBV9 to TRBJ2-7; TRBD2 matches at 11 bases. The sample here was PBMCs, taken after 12 months of ibrutinib treatment. The CDR3: CASSPNLAGGTYEQYF. The CDR3 DNA reads TGTGCCAGCAGCCCTAACCTAGCGGGGGGTACCTACGAGCAGTACTTC.